What follows are 11 T cell receptor beta chains derived from one specimen sequenced in a study of cytomegalovirus exposure and HLA in healthy donors. Researchers ran the PCR with 60 Vbeta and 13 Jbeta primers. TCRdb's copy holds only in-frame clones and misses some; the assay was immunoSEQ multiplex PCR. Of 180,000 or so clones detected, around 80% appear once; the ten largest clones hold 0.7% to 0.8%. The sequencing sample was made of PBMCs. These receptors all stem from a female donor in good health and CMV-seronegative.

The V call is TRBV6-5, the J call TRBJ1-4, with 8 positions matching TRBD1. The germline V gene encodes CDR1 MNHEY and CDR2 SVGAGI. After removal of 6 bases from V and 8 bases from J, the junction contained 8 bases not matched to a gene. This CDR3 is built from 14 residues. CDR3: CASSYQGAREKLFF. DNA for the CDR3: TGTGCCAGCAGCTACCAGGGGGCTCGGGAAAAACTGTTTTTT.

The gene calls are TRBV2 and TRBJ2-3, with 7 bases identical to TRBD2. The CDR3 is 14 amino acids. In germline, CDR1 is SNHLY, CDR2 FYNNEI. Trimming removed 6 bases from V and 6 bases from J; junction bases left unmatched: 9. The CDR3, as DNA: TGTGCCAGCAGACTCGGGACTACCTATGATACGCAGTATTTT. As protein: CASRLGTTYDTQYF.

The rearrangement joins TRBV12-5 to TRBJ2-5; 9 bases line up with TRBD1. CDR3 size: 15 residues. The V segment lost 5 bases and the J segment 5 bases; nucleotides outside the gene matches: 9. Germline assignment: CDR1 LGHNT and CDR2 FRNRAP. Here the CDR3 DNA reads TGTGCTAGTGGTGTGGACAGGGGCCCTATCGAGACCCAGTACTTC. Translation gives CASGVDRGPIETQYF.

This clone has only a few counts. The chain recombines TRBV27 with TRBJ1-1, with TRBD1 matching over 7 bases. The germline V gene has CDR1 MNHEY and CDR2 SMNVEV (reference sequence). The CDR3 contains 13 residues. After removal of 8 bases from V and 2 bases from J, the junction contained 5 bases not matched to a gene. The CDR3 nucleotides read TGTGCCAGCGGAGGGGGCTCAAACACTGAAGCTTTCTTT. Translation: CASGGGSNTEAFF.

J is TRBJ2-3 and V is TRBV6-5; 8 bases align to TRBD2. This CDR3 is built from 14 residues. Per the germline V gene, CDR1 is MNHEY and CDR2 is SVGAGI. The J segment lost 2 bases and the V segment lost 6 bases, leaving 4 bases of the junction unmatched. In DNA form, the CDR3 reads TGTGCCAGCAGAATAGCGGGGAACACAGATACGCAGTATTTT. Its protein is CASRIAGNTDTQYF.

The V and J genes are TRBV11-2 and TRBJ2-7; a possible D gene is TRBD2 (10 bases). From germline, CDR1 is SGHAT and CDR2 FQNNGV. The CDR3 has 19 residues. Trimming took off 6 bases at V and 4 bases at J, with 31 bases between the two ends. Written as DNA, the CDR3 is TGTGCCAGCAGGTTAAGCCGGGACAGGGCCCTAGCGGGAGAGTACGAGCAGTACTTC. This sequence encodes CASRLSRDRALAGEYEQYF.

The J gene is TRBJ2-2, the V gene TRBV6-4; 8 positions match TRBD1. The trim removed 5 bases at V and 6 bases at J, leaving 2 bases unmatched. Germline V gives CDR1 MRHNA, CDR2 SNTAGT. The length of the CDR3 is 13 residues. The CDR3 nucleotides read TGTGCCAGCAGTAAGACAGGGGCCGGGGAGCTGTTTTTT. It is translated as CASSKTGAGELFF.

J is TRBJ2-6 and V is TRBV21-1; the D segment call TRBD1 is taken from the table without a DNA check. TRBV21-1 is labeled a pseudogene. This CDR3 has 15 residues. CDR3 nucleotide sequence: TGTGCCAGTTTCCAGGGGGCGCCTGGGGCCAACGTCCTGACTTTC. Translating gives CASFQGAPGANVLTF.

This chain joins TRBV7-9 and TRBJ2-5; TRBD1 might be the D (6 bases). The CDR3 loop spans 12 amino acids. CDR1 SEHNR and CDR2 FQNEAQ come from the germline V gene (reference sequence). Trimming shortened V by 5 bases and J by 13 bases, and 17 bases separated the two germline ends. This chain's CDR3 is CASSHRERGPYF. CDR3 in DNA: TGTGCCAGCAGCCACAGGGAGAGGGGACCGTACTTC. Based on the CDR3 plus reference TRBV7-9 and TRBJ2-5, the full variable domain is DTGVSQNPRHKITKRGQNVTFRCDPISEHNRLYWYRQTLGQGPEFLTYFQNEAQLEKSRLLSDRFSAERPKGSFSTLEIQRTEQGDSAMYLCASSHRERGPYFGPGTRLLVL.

As for this clone: In the same sample, other DNA sequences code for this CDR3. The chain uses TRBV1 and TRBJ2-5; TRBD2, the D gene given by the table, was not confirmed from the DNA. TRBV1 represents a pseudogene. The CDR3 loop spans 17 amino acids. CDR3 loop: CTSSPVREHLGGETQYF. The CDR3 DNA sequence: TGCACCAGCAGCCCAGTTCGGGAACACCTCGGCGGGGAGACCCAGTACTTC.

The J gene is TRBJ2-3, the V gene TRBV19; TRBD2 matches 12 bases. Trimming removed 3 bases from V and 3 bases from J; junction bases left unmatched: 4. From germline, CDR1 is LNHDA and CDR2 SQIVND (reference sequence). The CDR3 has 16 residues. The CDR3 nucleotides read TGTGCCAGTAGTATGCTAGCGGGAGGGATTACAGATACGCAGTATTTT. Translated: CASSMLAGGITDTQYF.